A selection of T cell receptor beta chains follows, all from one sample in a study of cytomegalovirus exposure and HLA in healthy donors. The repertoire was sequenced with immunoSEQ multiplex PCR; TCRdb's copy has only in-frame clones and lacks some. The top ten clones hold roughly 1.4% of a sample with fewer than 250,000 clones, roughly 77% of them seen once. Input material: PBMCs. The receptors originated from a woman aged 45 to 65 in good health and CMV-seronegative. Each CDR3 is given with its conserved first and last residue. Fields, in order: V gene, clone size, J gene, CDR3 protein. Some rows mark clone size as missing; the rest say once, few, many or name a class of expanded clone.

V: TRBV30; size: few; J: TRBJ2-5; CDR3: CAWSRQGSETQYF
V: TRBV9; size: .; J: TRBJ1-2; CDR3: CASSDQTDRALGYGYTF
V: TRBV9; size: .; J: TRBJ2-3; CDR3: CASSVVSGLGGDTQYF
V: TRBV27; size: once; J: TRBJ2-5; CDR3: CASRRSYQETQYF
V: TRBV5-6; size: .; J: .; CDR3: CASSFPAGGPYEQYF
V: TRBV29-1; size: .; J: TRBJ2-2; CDR3: CSVDRGNTGELFF
V: TRBV19; size: .; J: TRBJ2-1; CDR3: CASSMIGTTHNEQFF
V: TRBV7-2; size: .; J: TRBJ2-7; CDR3: CASRFNDRTSSYEQYF
V: TRBV4-1; size: .; J: TRBJ2-1; CDR3: CASSQDETADEQFF
V: TRBV6-6; size: .; J: TRBJ2-7; CDR3: CASSYSTGTSVSEQYF
V: TRBV7-9; size: .; J: TRBJ1-5; CDR3: CASSLQTGYRSNQPQHF
V: TRBV27; size: .; J: TRBJ2-7; CDR3: CASSLVRQSSYEQYF
V: TRBV18; size: .; J: TRBJ2-7; CDR3: CASSPTGYEQYF
V: TRBV11-2; size: .; J: TRBJ1-6; CDR3: CASSLAHGNSPLHF
V: TRBV6-1; size: few; J: TRBJ1-4; CDR3: CASRGQRTNEKLFF
V: TRBV7-8; size: .; J: TRBJ2-1; CDR3: CASSSPRVGKSSYNEQFF
V: TRBV7-2; size: .; J: TRBJ1-2; CDR3: CASSSTGGAGYGYTF
V: TRBV19; size: .; J: TRBJ2-2; CDR3: CASIGGASSTGELFF
V: TRBV19; size: few; J: TRBJ2-7; CDR3: CASSPRVSYEQYF
V: TRBV28; size: .; J: TRBJ2-7; CDR3: CASSSRTEYEQYF
V: TRBV2; size: .; J: TRBJ2-1; CDR3: CASRPREGIYNEQFF
V: TRBV7-6; size: .; J: TRBJ1-6; CDR3: CASSSTWRSGTGNPPLHF
V: TRBV11-2; size: .; J: TRBJ2-1; CDR3: CASSLVGLAGSQSGNEQFF
V: TRBV11-1; size: .; J: TRBJ1-1; CDR3: CASSLKAGLLVNTEAFF
V: TRBV6-5; size: .; J: TRBJ1-2; CDR3: CASSYQANYGYTF
V: TRBV5-6; size: many; J: TRBJ2-5; CDR3: CASSYDPDQGRIGETQYF
V: TRBV7-3; size: .; J: TRBJ2-2; CDR3: CASSLGQTGELFF
V: TRBV27; size: few; J: TRBJ1-5; CDR3: CASSTSGSNQPQHF
V: TRBV9; size: .; J: TRBJ2-7; CDR3: CASSGTGPSAVSSSYEQYF
V: TRBV4-3; size: .; J: TRBJ2-7; CDR3: CASSQESDAGFLVHEQYF
V: TRBV4-2; size: .; J: TRBJ2-3; CDR3: CASSQGTAGGPDTDTQYF
V: TRBV4-3; size: .; J: TRBJ2-1; CDR3: CASSQVAGAGRGEQFF
V: TRBV5-8; size: .; J: TRBJ2-5; CDR3: CASSFGGGTGKETQYF
V: TRBV29-1; size: .; J: TRBJ2-1; CDR3: CSVGRQRSYNEQFF
V: TRBV7-9; size: .; J: TRBJ1-1; CDR3: CASSFGVSNTEAFF
V: TRBV25-1; size: .; J: .; CDR3: CASSELGQGVSYEQYF
V: TRBV29-1; size: .; J: TRBJ2-1; CDR3: CSVRSAGASYNEQFF
V: TRBV6-5; size: .; J: TRBJ1-1; CDR3: CASSLGGEAFF
V: TRBV6-1; size: .; J: TRBJ2-7; CDR3: CASSEIRSSEQYF
V: TRBV27; size: few; J: TRBJ2-7; CDR3: CATTGTSPYEQYF
V: TRBV5-6; size: .; J: TRBJ2-1; CDR3: CASSLTGGVRAGQFF
V: TRBV2; size: .; J: TRBJ1-2; CDR3: CASSEAMFRTGPSRGYGYTF
V: TRBV4-1; size: .; J: TRBJ1-2; CDR3: CASSQGRAGSLGGYTF
V: TRBV6-6; size: .; J: TRBJ2-2; CDR3: CASSKGLEGSGELFF
V: TRBV5-1; size: .; J: TRBJ2-2; CDR3: CASKIGATAPGELFF
V: TRBV7-9; size: .; J: TRBJ1-1; CDR3: CASSPTGVMNTEAFF
V: TRBV6-1; size: .; J: TRBJ2-1; CDR3: CASTGQLNNEQFF
V: TRBV5-4; size: .; J: TRBJ1-4; CDR3: CASSRPGSNEKLFF
V: TRBV4-3; size: many; J: TRBJ1-1; CDR3: CASSQDRGTEAFF
V: TRBV7-2; size: few; J: TRBJ2-7; CDR3: CASSLGPPAGGHEQYF
V: TRBV6-5; size: few; J: TRBJ1-1; CDR3: CASSRRTGVEAFF
V: TRBV7-3; size: .; J: TRBJ2-1; CDR3: CASSLRGLSYNEQFF